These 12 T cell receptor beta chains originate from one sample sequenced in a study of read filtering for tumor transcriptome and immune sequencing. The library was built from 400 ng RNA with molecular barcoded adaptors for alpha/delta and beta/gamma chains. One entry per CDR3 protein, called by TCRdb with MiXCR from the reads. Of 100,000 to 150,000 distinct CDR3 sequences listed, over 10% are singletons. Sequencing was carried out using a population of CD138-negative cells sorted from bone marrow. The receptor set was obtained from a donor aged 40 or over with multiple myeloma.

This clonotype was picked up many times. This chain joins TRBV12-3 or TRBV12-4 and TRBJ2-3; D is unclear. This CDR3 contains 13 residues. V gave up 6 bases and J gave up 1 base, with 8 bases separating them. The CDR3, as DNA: TGTGCCAGCAGAGGCCGGGGCACAGATACGCAGTATTTT. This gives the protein CASRGRGTDTQYF.

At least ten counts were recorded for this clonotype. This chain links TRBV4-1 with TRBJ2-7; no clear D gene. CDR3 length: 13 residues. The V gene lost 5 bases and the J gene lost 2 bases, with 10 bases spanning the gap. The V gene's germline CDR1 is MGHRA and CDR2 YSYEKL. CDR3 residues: CASSLYTTYEQYF. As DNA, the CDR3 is TGCGCCAGCAGCTTGTACACCACCTACGAGCAGTACTTC.

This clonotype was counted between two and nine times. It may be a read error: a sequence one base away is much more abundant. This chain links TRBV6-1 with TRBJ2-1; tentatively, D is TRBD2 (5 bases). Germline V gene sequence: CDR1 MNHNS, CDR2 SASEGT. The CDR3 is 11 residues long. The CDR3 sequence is CAGSDRGEQFF. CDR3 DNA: TGTGCCGGCAGTGATCGGGGAGAGCAGTTCTTC.

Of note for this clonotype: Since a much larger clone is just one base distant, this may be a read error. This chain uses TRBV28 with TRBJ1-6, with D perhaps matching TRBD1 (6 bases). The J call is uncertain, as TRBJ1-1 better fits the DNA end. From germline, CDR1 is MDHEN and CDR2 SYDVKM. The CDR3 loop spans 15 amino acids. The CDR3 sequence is CASSPPDRPNAEAFF. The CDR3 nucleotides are TGTGCCAGCAGCCCTCCGGACAGACCGAACGCTGAAGCTTTCTTT.

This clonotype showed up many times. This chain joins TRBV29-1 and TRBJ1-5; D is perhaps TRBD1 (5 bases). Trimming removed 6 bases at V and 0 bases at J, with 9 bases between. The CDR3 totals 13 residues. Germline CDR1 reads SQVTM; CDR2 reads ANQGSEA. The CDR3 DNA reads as TGCAGCGTCACCGACAGTAGCAATCAGCCCCAGCATTTT. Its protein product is CSVTDSSNQPQHF.

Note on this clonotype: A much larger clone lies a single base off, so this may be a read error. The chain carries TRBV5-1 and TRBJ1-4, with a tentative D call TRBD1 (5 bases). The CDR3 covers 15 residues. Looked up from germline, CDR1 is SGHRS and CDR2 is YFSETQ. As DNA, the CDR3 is TGCGCCAGCAACTTGGGATCTGGGGCAGGCGAAAAACTGTTTTTT. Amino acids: CASNLGSGAGEKLFF.

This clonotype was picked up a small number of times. CDR3 sequence: CASSHRRTVVVNEQFF. The CDR3 nucleotides are TGTGCCAGCAGCCACCGTAGGACAGTGGTGGTCAATGAGCAGTTCTTC. The chain has TRBV14 and TRBJ2-1, with a possible D match to TRBD1 (6 bases). The CDR3 has 16 residues. With 3 bases removed from V and 6 bases from J, the gap between germline ends came to 18 bases. CDR1 is SGHDN, CDR2 FVKESK, per germline.

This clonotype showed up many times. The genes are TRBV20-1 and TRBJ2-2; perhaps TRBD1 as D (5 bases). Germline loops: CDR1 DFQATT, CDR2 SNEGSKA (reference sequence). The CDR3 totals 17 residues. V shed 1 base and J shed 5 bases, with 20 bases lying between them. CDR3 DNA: TGCAGTGCTAGAGTATTGAAGGGGAACCAAGGAACCGGGGAGCTGTTTTTT. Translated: CSARVLKGNQGTGELFF.

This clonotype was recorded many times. Written as DNA, the CDR3 is TGTGCCAGCAGCCAATCGTCGCAGTCAGATACGCAGTATTTT. Encoded protein: CASSQSSQSDTQYF. V gene TRBV7-8 combines with J gene TRBJ2-3; no clear D. Germline CDR1 SGHVS, CDR2 FQNEAQ. V gave up 5 bases and J gave up 4 bases, with 13 bases separating them. The CDR3 is made up of 14 amino acids.

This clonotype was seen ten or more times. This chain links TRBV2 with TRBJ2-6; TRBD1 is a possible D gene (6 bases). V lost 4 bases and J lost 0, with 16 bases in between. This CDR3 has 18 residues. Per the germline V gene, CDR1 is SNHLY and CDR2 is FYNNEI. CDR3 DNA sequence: TGTGCCAGCAGTGCAAGTGGGACACCATCCTCTGGGGCCAACGTCCTGACTTTC. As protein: CASSASGTPSSGANVLTF.

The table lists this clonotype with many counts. CDR3 in DNA: TGCGCCAGCAGACAACAGGGCACCAACACTGAAGCTTTCTTT. This translates into CASRQQGTNTEAFF. This chain joins TRBV5-1 and TRBJ1-1; a possible D gene is TRBD1 (6 bases). Germline V CDR1 and CDR2: SGHRS, YFSETQ. V gave up 5 bases and J gave up 2 bases, with 13 bases separating them. CDR3 length: 14 amino acids. Filled out from reference TRBV5-1 and TRBJ1-1, the complete variable domain reads KAGVTQTPRYLIKTRGQQVTLSCSPISGHRSVSWYQQTPGQGLQFLFEYFSETQRNKGNFPGRFSGRQFSNSRSEMNVSTLELGDSALYLCASRQQGTNTEAFFGQGTRLTVV.

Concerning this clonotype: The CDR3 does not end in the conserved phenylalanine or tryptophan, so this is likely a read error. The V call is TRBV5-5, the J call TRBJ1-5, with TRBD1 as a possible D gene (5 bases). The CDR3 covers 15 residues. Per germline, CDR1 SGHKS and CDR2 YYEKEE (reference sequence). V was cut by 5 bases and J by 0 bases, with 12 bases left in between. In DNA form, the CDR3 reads TGTGCCAGCAGTCTTAGGGGTAGTAGCAATCAGCCCCAGCATTTG. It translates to CASSLRGSSNQPQHL.